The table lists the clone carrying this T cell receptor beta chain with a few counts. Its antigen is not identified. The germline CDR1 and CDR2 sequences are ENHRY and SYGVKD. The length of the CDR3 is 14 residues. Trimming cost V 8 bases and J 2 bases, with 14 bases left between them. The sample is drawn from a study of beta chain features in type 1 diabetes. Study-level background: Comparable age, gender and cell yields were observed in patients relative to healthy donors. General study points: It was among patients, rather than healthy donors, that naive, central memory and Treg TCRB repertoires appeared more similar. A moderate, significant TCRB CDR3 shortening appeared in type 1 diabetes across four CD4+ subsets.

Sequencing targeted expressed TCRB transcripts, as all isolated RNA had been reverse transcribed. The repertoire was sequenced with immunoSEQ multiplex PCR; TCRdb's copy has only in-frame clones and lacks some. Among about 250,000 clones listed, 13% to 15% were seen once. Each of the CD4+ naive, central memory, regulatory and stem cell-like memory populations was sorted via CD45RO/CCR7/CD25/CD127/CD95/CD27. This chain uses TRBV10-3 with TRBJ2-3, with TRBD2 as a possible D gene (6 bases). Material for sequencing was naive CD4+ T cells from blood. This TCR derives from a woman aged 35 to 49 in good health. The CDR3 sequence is CAIQRGGSTDTQYF. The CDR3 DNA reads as TGTGCCATCCAGAGAGGAGGGTCCACAGATACGCAGTATTTT.